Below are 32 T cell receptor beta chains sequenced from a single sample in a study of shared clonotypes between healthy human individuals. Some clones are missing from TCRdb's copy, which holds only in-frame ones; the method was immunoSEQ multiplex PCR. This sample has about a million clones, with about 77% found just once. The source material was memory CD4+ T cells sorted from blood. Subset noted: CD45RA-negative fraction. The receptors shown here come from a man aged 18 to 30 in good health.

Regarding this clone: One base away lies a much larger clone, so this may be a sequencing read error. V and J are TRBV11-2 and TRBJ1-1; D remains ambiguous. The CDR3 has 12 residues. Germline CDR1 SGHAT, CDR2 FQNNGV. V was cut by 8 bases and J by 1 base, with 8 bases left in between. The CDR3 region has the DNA TGTGCCAGCGGACTGAGGAACACTGAAGCTTTCTTT. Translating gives CASGLRNTEAFF.

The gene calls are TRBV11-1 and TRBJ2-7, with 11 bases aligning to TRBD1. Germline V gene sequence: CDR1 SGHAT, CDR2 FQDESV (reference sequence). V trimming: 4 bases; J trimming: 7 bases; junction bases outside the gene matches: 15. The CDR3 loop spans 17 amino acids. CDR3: CASSSRFFGQGAAEQYF. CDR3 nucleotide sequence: TGTGCCAGCAGCTCCCGGTTTTTTGGACAGGGGGCCGCAGAGCAGTACTTC.

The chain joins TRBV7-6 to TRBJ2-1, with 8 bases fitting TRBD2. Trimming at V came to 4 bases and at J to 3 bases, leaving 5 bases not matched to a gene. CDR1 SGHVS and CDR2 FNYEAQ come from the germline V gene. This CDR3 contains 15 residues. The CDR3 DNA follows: TGTGCCAGCAGCTCCCATAGCGGGAACTACAATGAGCAGTTCTTC. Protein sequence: CASSSHSGNYNEQFF.

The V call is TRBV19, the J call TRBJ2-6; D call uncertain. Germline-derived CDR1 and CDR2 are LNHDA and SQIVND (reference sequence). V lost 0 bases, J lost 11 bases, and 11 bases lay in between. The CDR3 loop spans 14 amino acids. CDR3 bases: TGTGCCAGTAGTATAGATGCCCTTTCCTACGTCCTGACTTTC. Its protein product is CASSIDALSYVLTF. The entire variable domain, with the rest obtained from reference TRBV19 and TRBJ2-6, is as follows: DGGITQSPKYLFRKEGQNVTLSCEQNLNHDAMYWYRQDPGQGLRLIYYSQIVNDFQKGDIAEGYSVSREKKESFPLTVTSAQKNPTAFYLCASSIDALSYVLTFGAGSRLTVL.

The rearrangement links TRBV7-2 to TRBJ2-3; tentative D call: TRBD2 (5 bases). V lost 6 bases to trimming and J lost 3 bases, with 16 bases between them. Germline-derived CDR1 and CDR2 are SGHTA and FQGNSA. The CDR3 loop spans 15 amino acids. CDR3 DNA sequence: TGTGCCAGCAGTGAGGGTCCGGGGTGGACAGATACGCAGTATTTT. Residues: CASSEGPGWTDTQYF.

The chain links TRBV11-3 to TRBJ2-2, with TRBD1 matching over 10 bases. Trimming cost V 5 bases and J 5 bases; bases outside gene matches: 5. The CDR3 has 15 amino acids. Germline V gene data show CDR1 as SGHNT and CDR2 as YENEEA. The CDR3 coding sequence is TGTGCCAGCAGCCTGCCGGGACAGGGGACCGGGGAGCTGTTTTTT. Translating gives CASSLPGQGTGELFF.

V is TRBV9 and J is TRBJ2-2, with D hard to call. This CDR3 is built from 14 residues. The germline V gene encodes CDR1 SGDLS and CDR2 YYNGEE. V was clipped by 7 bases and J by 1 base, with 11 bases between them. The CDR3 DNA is TGTGCCAGCGGCCACCAACAGAACACCGGGGAGCTGTTTTTT. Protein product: CASGHQQNTGELFF. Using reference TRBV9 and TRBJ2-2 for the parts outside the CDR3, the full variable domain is DSGVTQTPKHLITATGQRVTLRCSPRSGDLSVYWYQQSLDQGLQFLIQYYNGEERAKGNILERFSAQQFPDLHSELNLSSLELGDSALYFCASGHQQNTGELFFGEGSRLTVL.

The CDR3: CASRPQGNTGELFF. CDR3 sequence (DNA): TGCGCCAGCAGACCTCAGGGTAACACCGGGGAGCTGTTTTTT. V usage is TRBV5-1 and J usage is TRBJ2-2; D is possibly TRBD1 (5 bases). V was shortened by 5 bases and J by 2 bases, with 10 bases between the two germline ends. CDR3 length: 14 amino acids. Germline lookup yields CDR1 SGHRS and CDR2 YFSETQ.

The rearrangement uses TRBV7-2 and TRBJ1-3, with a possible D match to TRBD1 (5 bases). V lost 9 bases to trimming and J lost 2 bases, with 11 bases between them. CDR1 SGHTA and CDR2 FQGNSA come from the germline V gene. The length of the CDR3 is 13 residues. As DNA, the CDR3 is TGTGCCAGTGACAGTCCCCCTGGAAACACCATATATTTT. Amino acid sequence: CASDSPPGNTIYF.

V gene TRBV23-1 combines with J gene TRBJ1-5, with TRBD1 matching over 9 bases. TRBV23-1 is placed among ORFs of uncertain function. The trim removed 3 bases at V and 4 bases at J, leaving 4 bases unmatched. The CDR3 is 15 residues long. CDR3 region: CASSQDRGRNQPQHF. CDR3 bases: TGCGCCAGCAGTCAGGACAGGGGTCGGAATCAGCCCCAGCATTTT.

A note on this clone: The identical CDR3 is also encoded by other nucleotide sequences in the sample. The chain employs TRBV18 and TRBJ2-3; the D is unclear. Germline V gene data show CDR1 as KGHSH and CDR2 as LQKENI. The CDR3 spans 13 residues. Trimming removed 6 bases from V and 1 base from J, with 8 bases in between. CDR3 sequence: CASSLPGTDTQYF. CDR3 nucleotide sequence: TGTGCCAGCTCTCTTCCCGGCACAGATACGCAGTATTTT.

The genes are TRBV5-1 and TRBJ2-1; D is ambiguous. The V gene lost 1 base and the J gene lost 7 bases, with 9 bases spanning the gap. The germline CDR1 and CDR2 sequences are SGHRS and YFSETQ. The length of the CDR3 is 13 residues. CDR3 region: CASSLSWGNEQFF. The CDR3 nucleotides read TGCGCCAGCAGCTTGAGTTGGGGAAATGAGCAGTTCTTC.

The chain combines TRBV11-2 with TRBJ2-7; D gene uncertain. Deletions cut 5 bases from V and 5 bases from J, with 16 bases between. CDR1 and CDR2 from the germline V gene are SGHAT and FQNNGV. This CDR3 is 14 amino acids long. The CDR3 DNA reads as TGTGCCAGCAGCCGATCCGCACAGAAACACGAGCAGTACTTC. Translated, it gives CASSRSAQKHEQYF. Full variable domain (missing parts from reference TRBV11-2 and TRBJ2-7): EAGVAQSPRYKIIEKRQSVAFWCNPISGHATLYWYQQILGQGPKLLIQFQNNGVVDDSQLPKDRFSAERLKGVDSTLKIQPAKLEDSAVYLCASSRSAQKHEQYFGPGTRLTVT.

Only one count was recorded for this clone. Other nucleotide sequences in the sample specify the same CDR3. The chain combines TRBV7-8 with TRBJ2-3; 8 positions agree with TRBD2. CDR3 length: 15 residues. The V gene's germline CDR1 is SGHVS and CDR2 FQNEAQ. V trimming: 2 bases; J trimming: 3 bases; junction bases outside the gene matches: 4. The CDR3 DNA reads TGTGCCAGCAGCTTACTAGGCGGGAGGACAGATACGCAGTATTTT. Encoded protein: CASSLLGGRTDTQYF.

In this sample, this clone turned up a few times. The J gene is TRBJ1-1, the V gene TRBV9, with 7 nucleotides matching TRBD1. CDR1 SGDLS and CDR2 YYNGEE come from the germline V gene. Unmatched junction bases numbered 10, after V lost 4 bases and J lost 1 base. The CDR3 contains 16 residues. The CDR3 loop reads CASSPRQGGGNTEAFF. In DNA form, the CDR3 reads TGTGCCAGCAGCCCCCGACAGGGCGGGGGGAACACTGAAGCTTTCTTT.

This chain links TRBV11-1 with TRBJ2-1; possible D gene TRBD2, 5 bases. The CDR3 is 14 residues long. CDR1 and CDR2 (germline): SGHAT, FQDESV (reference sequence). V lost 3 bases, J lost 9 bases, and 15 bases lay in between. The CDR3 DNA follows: TGTGCCAGCAGCTTCGGCCTAGCAGACGTTGAGCAGTTCTTC. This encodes CASSFGLADVEQFF.

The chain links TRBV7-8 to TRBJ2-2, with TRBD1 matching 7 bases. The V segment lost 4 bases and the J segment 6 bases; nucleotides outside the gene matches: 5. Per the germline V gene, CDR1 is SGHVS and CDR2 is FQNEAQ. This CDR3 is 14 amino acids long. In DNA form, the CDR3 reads TGTGCCAGCAGCTCCCGACAGGGCGCCGGGGAGCTGTTTTTT. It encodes CASSSRQGAGELFF. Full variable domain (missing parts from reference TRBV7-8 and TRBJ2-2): GAGVSQSPRYKVAKRGQDVALRCDPISGHVSLFWYQQALGQGPEFLTYFQNEAQLDKSGLPSDRFFAERPEGSVSTLKIQRTQQEDSAVYLCASSSRQGAGELFFGEGSRLTVL.

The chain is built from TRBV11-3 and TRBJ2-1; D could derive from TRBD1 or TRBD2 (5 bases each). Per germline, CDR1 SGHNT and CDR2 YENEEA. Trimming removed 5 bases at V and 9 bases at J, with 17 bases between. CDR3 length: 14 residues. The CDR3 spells CASSPGTLAGEQFF. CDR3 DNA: TGTGCCAGCAGCCCCGGGACCCTGGCCGGTGAGCAGTTCTTC.

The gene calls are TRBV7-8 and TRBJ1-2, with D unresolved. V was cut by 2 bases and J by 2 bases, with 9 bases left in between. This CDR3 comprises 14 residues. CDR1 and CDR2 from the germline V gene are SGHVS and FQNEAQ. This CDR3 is CASSLIEQNYGYTF. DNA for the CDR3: TGTGCCAGCAGCTTAATCGAACAGAACTATGGCTACACCTTC.

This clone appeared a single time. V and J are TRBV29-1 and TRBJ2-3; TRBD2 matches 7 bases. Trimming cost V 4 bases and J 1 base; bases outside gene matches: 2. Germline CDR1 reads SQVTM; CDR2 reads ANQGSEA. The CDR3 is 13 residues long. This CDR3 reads CSVASGGTDTQYF. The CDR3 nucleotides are TGCAGCGTTGCCAGCGGGGGCACAGATACGCAGTATTTT.

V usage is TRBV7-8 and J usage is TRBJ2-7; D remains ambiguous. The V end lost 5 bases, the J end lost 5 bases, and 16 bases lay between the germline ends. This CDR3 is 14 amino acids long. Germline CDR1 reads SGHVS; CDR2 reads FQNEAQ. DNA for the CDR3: TGTGCCAGCAGCCAAGGGCGGTTTGGGGACGAGCAGTACTTC. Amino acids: CASSQGRFGDEQYF.

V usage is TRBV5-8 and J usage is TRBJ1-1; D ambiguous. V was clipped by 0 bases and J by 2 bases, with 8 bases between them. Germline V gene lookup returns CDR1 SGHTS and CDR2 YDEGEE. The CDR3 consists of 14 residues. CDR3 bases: TGTGCCAGCAGCTTGGTAACAGCTAACACTGAAGCTTTCTTT. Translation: CASSLVTANTEAFF.

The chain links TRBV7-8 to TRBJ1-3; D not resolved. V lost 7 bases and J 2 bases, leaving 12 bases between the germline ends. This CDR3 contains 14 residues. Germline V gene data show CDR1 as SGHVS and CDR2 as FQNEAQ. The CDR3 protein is CASTTSKPGNTIYF. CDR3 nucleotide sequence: TGTGCCAGCACCACCTCGAAGCCTGGAAACACCATATATTTT.

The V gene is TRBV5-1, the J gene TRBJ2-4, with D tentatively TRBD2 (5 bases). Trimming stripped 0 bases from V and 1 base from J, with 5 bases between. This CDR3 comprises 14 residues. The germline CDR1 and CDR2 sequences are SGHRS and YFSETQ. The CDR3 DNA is TGCGCCAGCAGCTTGGGAGGGGCCAAAAACATTCAGTACTTC. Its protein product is CASSLGGAKNIQYF.

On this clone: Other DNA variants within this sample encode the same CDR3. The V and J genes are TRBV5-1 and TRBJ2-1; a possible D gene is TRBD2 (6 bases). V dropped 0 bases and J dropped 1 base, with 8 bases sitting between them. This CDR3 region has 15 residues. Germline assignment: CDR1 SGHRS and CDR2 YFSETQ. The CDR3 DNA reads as TGCGCCAGCAGCTTGGCGGCGGGATCCTACAATGAGCAGTTCTTC. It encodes CASSLAAGSYNEQFF.

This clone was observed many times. The CDR3 here is CASSLLDRSTDTQYF. Written as DNA, the CDR3 is TGCGCCAGCAGCTTACTGGACAGAAGCACAGATACGCAGTATTTT. The V gene is TRBV5-1, the J gene TRBJ2-3; D possibly corresponds to TRBD1 (6 bases). Germline V lookup: CDR1 SGHRS, CDR2 YFSETQ. This CDR3 has 15 residues. The germline V and J ends were trimmed by 2 bases and 0 bases, with 10 bases remaining between them.

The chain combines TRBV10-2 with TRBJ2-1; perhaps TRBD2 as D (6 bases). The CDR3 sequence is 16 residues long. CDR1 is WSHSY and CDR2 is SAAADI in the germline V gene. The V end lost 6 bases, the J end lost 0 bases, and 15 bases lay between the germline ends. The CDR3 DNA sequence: TGCGCCAGCAGATACGTTAGCGGTAGCTCCTACAATGAGCAGTTCTTC. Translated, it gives CASRYVSGSSYNEQFF.

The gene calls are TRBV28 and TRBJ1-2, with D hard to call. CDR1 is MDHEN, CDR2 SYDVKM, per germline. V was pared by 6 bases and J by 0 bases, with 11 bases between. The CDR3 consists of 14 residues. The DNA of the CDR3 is TGTGCCAGCAGCATGCCACAAGCTAACTATGGCTACACCTTC. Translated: CASSMPQANYGYTF.

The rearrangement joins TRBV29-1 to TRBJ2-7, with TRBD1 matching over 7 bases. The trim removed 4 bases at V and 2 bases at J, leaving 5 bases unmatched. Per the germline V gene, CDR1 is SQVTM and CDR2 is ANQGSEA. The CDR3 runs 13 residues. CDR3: CSVGGGQAYEQYF. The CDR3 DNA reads TGCAGCGTTGGAGGTGGACAGGCCTACGAGCAGTACTTC.

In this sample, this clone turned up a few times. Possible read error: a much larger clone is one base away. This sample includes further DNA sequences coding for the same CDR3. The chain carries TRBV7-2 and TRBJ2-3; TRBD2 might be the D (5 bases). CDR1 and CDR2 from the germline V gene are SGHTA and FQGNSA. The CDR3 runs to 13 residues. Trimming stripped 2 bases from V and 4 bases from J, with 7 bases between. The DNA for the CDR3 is TGTGCCAGCAGCTTAAAGGGAGCAGATACGCAGTATTTT. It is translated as CASSLKGADTQYF.

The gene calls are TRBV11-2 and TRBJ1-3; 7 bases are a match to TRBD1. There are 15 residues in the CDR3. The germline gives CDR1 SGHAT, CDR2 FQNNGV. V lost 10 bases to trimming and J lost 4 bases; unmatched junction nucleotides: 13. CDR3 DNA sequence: TGTGCCAACGCCCGGAACAGGGGTCCCGGAAACACCATATATTTT. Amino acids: CANARNRGPGNTIYF.

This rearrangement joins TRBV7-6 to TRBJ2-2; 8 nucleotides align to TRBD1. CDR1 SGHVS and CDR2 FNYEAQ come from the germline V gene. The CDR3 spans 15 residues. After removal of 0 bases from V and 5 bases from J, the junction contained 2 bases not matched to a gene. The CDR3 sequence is CASSLATGVTGELFF. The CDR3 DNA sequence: TGTGCCAGCAGCTTAGCGACAGGGGTTACCGGGGAGCTGTTTTTT.